Listed below are T cell receptor beta chains from one sample, sequenced in a study of STAT5B mutations in CD4+ large granular lymphocyte leukemia. TCRdb's table, derived via immunoSEQ multiplex PCR, lists solely in-frame clones and lacks some. The repertoire includes around 33,000 clones, approximately 69% of them detected once, and 2.5% to 3% sits in the top ten. The sample taken for sequencing was CD4+ T cells from blood buffy coats. The receptors were sampled from a human donor in good health. Each CDR3 is given with its conserved first and last residue. The D gene is left open where the match is weak. Clone sizes are given selectively: once, few, many, or a class where the clone is expanded.

J: TRBJ2-5; D: NA; V: TRBV19; size: NA; CDR3: CATRPGGRETQYF; DNA: TGTGCCACTCGACCGGGGGGCCGGGAGACCCAGTACTTC
J: TRBJ2-4; D: NA; V: TRBV7-2; size: NA; CDR3: CASSFTGTVVGDIQYF; DNA: TGTGCCAGCAGCTTCACCGGGACGGTGGTGGGAGACATTCAGTACTTC
J: TRBJ1-1; D: NA; V: TRBV6-5; size: NA; CDR3: CASSQLSTGEAFF; DNA: TGTGCCAGCAGTCAACTATCGACAGGAGAAGCTTTCTTT
J: TRBJ1-3; D: NA; V: TRBV7-9; size: NA; CDR3: CASSPGTTNTIYF; DNA: TGTGCCAGCAGCCCCGGGACTACAAACACCATATATTTT
J: TRBJ1-5; D: TRBD1; V: TRBV12-5; size: NA; CDR3: CASGLDRGQPQHF; DNA: TGTGCTAGTGGTTTGGACAGGGGGCAGCCCCAGCATTTT
J: TRBJ1-6; D: NA; V: TRBV19; size: NA; CDR3: CASSIDQLGGSPLHF; DNA: TGTGCCAGTAGTATAGATCAACTGGGAGGATCACCCCTCCACTTT
J: TRBJ2-5; D: NA; V: TRBV28; size: few; CDR3: CASSSGQETQYF; DNA: TGTGCCAGCAGTTCAGGGCAAGAGACCCAGTACTTC
J: TRBJ2-3; D: NA; V: TRBV5-6; size: NA; CDR3: CASSFSGSTDTQYF; DNA: TGTGCCAGCAGCTTCAGCGGGAGCACAGATACGCAGTATTTT
J: TRBJ2-5; D: NA; V: TRBV5-1; size: NA; CDR3: CASSLGGPQETQYF; DNA: TGCGCCAGCAGCTTGGGGGGACCACAAGAGACCCAGTACTTC
J: TRBJ1-1; D: NA; V: TRBV14; size: few; CDR3: CASSPYPGEVGTEAFF; DNA: TGTGCCAGCAGCCCCTACCCGGGTGAGGTGGGCACTGAAGCTTTCTTT
J: TRBJ2-2; D: NA; V: TRBV4-3; size: few; CDR3: CASSLTPNTGELFF; DNA: TGCGCCAGCAGCCTAACCCCGAACACCGGGGAGCTGTTTTTT
J: TRBJ1-4; D: TRBD1; V: TRBV5-6; size: NA; CDR3: CASSLTGDWAREKLFF; DNA: TGTGCCAGCAGCTTGACAGGGGATTGGGCGCGCGAAAAACTGTTTTTT
J: TRBJ2-7; D: NA; V: TRBV5-6; size: NA; CDR3: CASSLDWAPAYEQYF; DNA: TGTGCCAGCAGCTTGGATTGGGCCCCTGCCTACGAGCAGTACTTC
J: TRBJ2-5; D: NA; V: TRBV27; size: NA; CDR3: CASSLSAGPLETQYF; DNA: TGTGCCAGCAGTCTAAGCGCGGGACCCCTGGAGACCCAGTACTTC
J: TRBJ1-2; D: NA; V: TRBV7-2; size: NA; CDR3: CASSLRGYGYTF; DNA: TGTGCCAGCAGCTTACGGGGATATGGCTACACCTTC
J: TRBJ2-5; D: TRBD2; V: TRBV9; size: NA; CDR3: CASSVGVLAGGGGQETQYF; DNA: TGTGCCAGCAGCGTAGGGGTATTAGCGGGAGGTGGAGGACAAGAGACCCAGTACTTC
J: TRBJ1-4; D: TRBD1; V: TRBV30; size: few; CDR3: CAWSTLQGAKKLFF; DNA: TGTGCCTGGAGTACCCTTCAGGGGGCCAAAAAACTGTTTTTT
J: TRBJ2-2; D: TRBD1; V: TRBV6-6; size: NA; CDR3: CASSYSSTGGVGELFF; DNA: TGTGCCAGCAGTTACTCGAGTACAGGGGGCGTCGGGGAGCTGTTTTTT
J: TRBJ2-1; D: NA; V: TRBV29-1; size: few; CDR3: CSVARGNEQFF; DNA: TGCAGCGTCGCACGGGGCAATGAGCAGTTCTTC
J: TRBJ2-5; D: TRBD2; V: TRBV2; size: NA; CDR3: CASSERRGWETQYF; DNA: TGTGCCAGCAGTGAAAGGCGGGGGTGGGAGACCCAGTACTTC
J: TRBJ2-3; D: NA; V: TRBV15; size: NA; CDR3: CATSRDLGTLGDTQYF; DNA: TGTGCCACCAGCAGAGATCTAGGAACCCTTGGGGATACGCAGTATTTT
J: TRBJ2-5; D: TRBD1; V: TRBV4-3; size: NA; CDR3: CASSQATGGGETQYF; DNA: TGCGCCAGCAGCCAAGCGACAGGGGGCGGGGAGACCCAGTACTTC